This T cell receptor beta chain was sequenced in a study of OX40 agonist ivuxolimab in advanced cancers. TCRdb's table, derived via immunoSEQ multiplex PCR, lists solely in-frame clones and lacks some. The sample carries roughly 93,000 clones, roughly nine tenths recorded once. Points on this clone: As yet, its antigen is unknown.

Study-wide findings and caveats: Undetermined was the antigen specificity of the expanded peripheral T cells.

The ends lost 0 bases at V and 4 bases at J; junction bases unmatched: 1. The germline CDR1 and CDR2 sequences are SGHKS and YYEKEE (reference sequence). There are 14 residues in the CDR3. The chain recombines TRBV5-5 with TRBJ2-7, with 10 bases lining up with TRBD1. This specimen was CD4+ or CD8+ T cells sorted from blood, taken in a trial of the OX40 agonist ivuxolimab. The TCR comes from an adult with an advanced solid tumor such as melanoma, head and neck, liver or kidney cancer. CDR3 amino acids: CASSLGDRGYEQYF. The CDR3 DNA reads as TGTGCCAGCAGCTTGGGGGACAGGGGATACGAGCAGTACTTC.